This T cell receptor (beta chain) was retrieved from a study of blood T cell repertoires in COVID-19. Whole-study context: Samples came from the United States, Italy and Spain, spanning acute and convalescent COVID-19.

Using immunoSEQ multiplex PCR, the repertoire was profiled, and TCRdb retains in-frame clones only, with some absent. Seen here are approximately 220,000 clones, roughly 80% observed once, and the top ten hold roughly 10%. The CDR3 consists of 16 residues. The V gene's germline CDR1 is KGHSH and CDR2 LQKENI. V dropped 2 bases and J dropped 0 bases, with 10 bases sitting between them. This chain links TRBV18 with TRBJ2-2; the D gene is possibly TRBD2 (6 bases). Sequenced material: peripheral blood. This sequence originates from a woman older than 75 with acute or convalescent COVID-19. Here the CDR3 DNA reads TGTGCCAGCTCACCAAATGGGGGGTCGAACACCGGGGAGCTGTTTTTT. Amino acid sequence: CASSPNGGSNTGELFF.